This TCR beta chain originates from a study of blood T cells in healthy people across ages. Study results and caveats: It was held that the diversity estimates obtained from one million T cells were underestimates.

A word on this clonotype: Its antigen is currently unknown.

It was with a sample-barcoded 5' primer and a J-beta primer mix that a second PCR of about 6 to 12 cycles was run. TCRdb recomputed calls from the 5' RACE reads with MiXCR, one row per CDR3 protein. The table has over 950,000 distinct CDR3 sequences, just over 50% seen once; the top ten hold around 21%. The CDR3 is 14 amino acids. V lost 5 bases to trimming and J lost 2 bases, with 14 bases between them. Germline CDR1 is DFQATT and CDR2 is SNEGSKA (reference sequence). This sequence was found in a woman between 55 and 75 years old in good health. The sequencing sample was made of blood. J is TRBJ2-3 and V is TRBV20-1; D perhaps matches TRBD1 (6 bases). CDR3 amino acids: CSAAKQGSTDTQYF. Here the CDR3 DNA reads TGCAGTGCTGCAAAACAGGGTTCCACAGATACGCAGTATTTT.